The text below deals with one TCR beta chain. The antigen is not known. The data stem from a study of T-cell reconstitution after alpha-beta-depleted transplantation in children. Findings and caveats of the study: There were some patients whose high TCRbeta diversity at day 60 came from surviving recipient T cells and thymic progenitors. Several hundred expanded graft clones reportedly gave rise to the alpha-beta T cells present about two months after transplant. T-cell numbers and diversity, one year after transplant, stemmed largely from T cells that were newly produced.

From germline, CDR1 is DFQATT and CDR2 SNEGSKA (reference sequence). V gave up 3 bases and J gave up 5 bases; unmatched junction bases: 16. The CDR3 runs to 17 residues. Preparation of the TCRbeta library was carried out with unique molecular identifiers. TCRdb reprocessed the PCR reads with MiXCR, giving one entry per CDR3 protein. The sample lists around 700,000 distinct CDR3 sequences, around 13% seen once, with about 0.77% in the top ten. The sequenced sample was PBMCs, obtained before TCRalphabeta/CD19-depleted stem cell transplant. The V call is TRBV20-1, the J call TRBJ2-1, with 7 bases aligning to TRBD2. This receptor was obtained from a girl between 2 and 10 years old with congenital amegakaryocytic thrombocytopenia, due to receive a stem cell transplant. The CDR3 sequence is CSASALWVAGVHNEQFF. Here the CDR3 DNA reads TGCAGTGCTAGCGCCCTATGGGTAGCGGGCGTGCACAATGAGCAGTTCTTC.